These 26 T cell receptor beta chains share one sample of origin, sequenced in a study of human T cells and chemical hapten exposure (dated by TCRdb to the early 2020s). During library preparation, unique molecular identifiers were attached to individual cDNA molecules so that TCRs could be counted in a quantitative, reproducible way. TCRdb cleaned the public reads at Q25 with fastp, built clones with MiXCR and kept in-frame beta chains. Merged by CDR3 protein, the rows form single entries marked with the most common genes and DNA. This sample comprises roughly 120,000 distinct CDR3 sequences, 8.5% of them detected only once. The ten largest clones capture about 1.4% of the sample. Unfractionated whole blood was collected in Tempus Blood RNA tubes, and total RNA was extracted from that blood. The sequenced material came from whole blood. These receptors all come from a human donor in good health. Some clones in this sample may be carry-over from other donors' samples. Donor details come from another sample of the same person, matched by shared clones.

The gene calls are TRBV20-1 and TRBJ2-6; D gene uncertain. Per the germline V gene, CDR1 is DFQATT and CDR2 is SNEGSKA (reference sequence). Deletions cut 1 base from V and 0 bases from J, with 10 bases between. The CDR3 sequence is 16 residues long. For the CDR3, the DNA is TGCAGTGCTAGAGGAGGACGGATCTCTGGGGCCAACGTCCTGACTTTC. Encoded protein: CSARGGRISGANVLTF.

There are many counts of this clonotype. This chain uses TRBV5-1 with TRBJ2-5; D unresolved. Looked up from germline, CDR1 is SGHRS and CDR2 is YFSETQ. CDR3 length: 14 amino acids. V lost 0 bases, J lost 2 bases, and 8 bases lay in between. The CDR3 DNA sequence: TGCGCCAGCAGCTTGGAGCTGTTACAAGAGACCCAGTACTTC. The encoded protein is CASSLELLQETQYF.

This clonotype came up a few times. This chain uses TRBV20-1 with TRBJ2-5, with 10 bases that match TRBD1. Germline V gives CDR1 DFQATT, CDR2 SNEGSKA (reference sequence). Trimming cost V 2 bases and J 5 bases; bases outside gene matches: 5. The CDR3 sequence is 14 residues long. In DNA, the CDR3 is TGCAGTGCTAGACGGACAGGGGGACTGGAGACCCAGTACTTC. Its translation is CSARRTGGLETQYF.

This clonotype was recorded at least ten times. The chain joins TRBV7-9 to TRBJ2-1, with TRBD2 as a possible D gene (6 bases). The germline CDR1 and CDR2 sequences are SEHNR and FQNEAQ (reference sequence). V lost 5 bases to trimming and J lost 5 bases, with 19 bases between them. The CDR3 is 16 amino acids. The CDR3 nucleotides are TGTGCCAGCAGCCTTTTCCCGGGAGAAAGAGACAATGAGCAGTTCTTC. Residues: CASSLFPGERDNEQFF.

This clonotype was counted between two and nine times. The V and J genes are TRBV5-1 and TRBJ1-3, with D perhaps matching TRBD1 (6 bases). The V gene lost 0 bases and the J gene lost 0 bases, with 10 bases spanning the gap. Germline V gene lookup returns CDR1 SGHRS and CDR2 YFSETQ. CDR3 length equals 16 residues. DNA for the CDR3: TGCGCCAGCAGCTTGGCGGGGGACAACTCTGGAAACACCATATATTTT. Its protein is CASSLAGDNSGNTIYF.

This clonotype was seen more than once but under ten times. This chain connects TRBV20-1 to TRBJ2-1, with TRBD2 as a possible D gene (5 bases). The germline V gene encodes CDR1 DFQATT and CDR2 SNEGSKA (reference sequence). The V end was cut by 5 bases, the J end by 0 bases, with 14 bases between. This CDR3 is built from 15 residues. The CDR3: CSAPRGSGSYNEQFF. The CDR3 DNA reads as TGCAGTGCTCCACGGGGTTCCGGCTCCTACAATGAGCAGTTCTTC.

This clonotype was found a few times. V is TRBV9 and J is TRBJ2-7; 9 positions match TRBD2. Germline V gene data show CDR1 as SGDLS and CDR2 as YYNGEE. This CDR3 comprises 17 residues. The trim removed 0 bases at V and 5 bases at J, leaving 12 bases unmatched. CDR3 DNA: TGTGCCAGCAGCGTAGAAGGTGGGTCTAGCGGGACCGACGAGCAGTACTTC. This gives the protein CASSVEGGSSGTDEQYF.

The chain has TRBV5-6 and TRBJ2-1, with 7 bases aligning to TRBD2. Germline V CDR1 and CDR2: SGHDT, YYEEEE. V lost 4 bases to trimming and J lost 9 bases; unmatched junction nucleotides: 16. CDR3 size: 16 residues. The CDR3 DNA sequence: TGTGCCAGCAGCGGGGGGGGGAATTCCCTTAAGAGTGAGCAGTTCTTC. Translated, it gives CASSGGGNSLKSEQFF.

This clonotype was counted ten times or more. The rearrangement links TRBV27 to TRBJ1-5, with 7 bases matching TRBD1. The junction had 8 bases not matched to a gene; V was cut back by 3 bases and J by 3 bases. CDR3 length equals 16 residues. Germline V gene sequence: CDR1 MNHEY, CDR2 SMNVEV (reference sequence). The CDR3 protein is CASSFRAGGANQPQHF. The CDR3 DNA is TGTGCCAGCAGTTTTAGGGCAGGGGGTGCCAATCAGCCCCAGCATTTT.

There are a few counts of this clonotype. The chain joins TRBV13 to TRBJ2-1; 11 nucleotides line up with TRBD2. The germline CDR1 and CDR2 sequences are PRHDT and FYEKMQ (reference sequence). This CDR3 spans 15 amino acids. Unmatched junction bases numbered 6, after V lost 4 bases and J lost 7 bases. The CDR3 spells CASSSTSGAVNEQFF. The CDR3 coding sequence is TGTGCCAGCAGCTCGACTAGCGGGGCGGTGAATGAGCAGTTCTTC.

This rearrangement joins TRBV19 to TRBJ1-1; 7 nucleotides line up with TRBD1. With V trimmed by 7 bases and J by 5 bases, 7 bases remained unmatched. The CDR3 spans 13 residues. Germline V CDR1 and CDR2: LNHDA, SQIVND (reference sequence). The CDR3 nucleotides read TGTGCCAGTACTAGGCAGGGGGTGACTGAAGCTTTCTTT. Encoded protein: CASTRQGVTEAFF.

There are a few counts of this clonotype. The chain carries TRBV6-5 and TRBJ2-1, with D possibly being TRBD2 (7 bases). This CDR3 is 16 amino acids long. V shed 6 bases and J shed 2 bases, with 17 bases lying between them. Germline V gives CDR1 MNHEY, CDR2 SVGAGI. CDR3 sequence (DNA): TGTGCCAGCAGCCTTAGGCGCGGGGGCCCCTACAATGAGCAGTTCTTC. Protein sequence: CASSLRRGGPYNEQFF.

Only a few counts were recorded for this clonotype. The chain has TRBV7-2 and TRBJ2-7, with no clear D. CDR1 and CDR2 from the germline V gene are SGHTA and FQGNSA. Trimming took 5 bases from V and 5 from J, leaving 7 bases between them. CDR3 size: 11 residues. CDR3 sequence: CASSPQNEQYF. CDR3 nucleotide sequence: TGTGCCAGCAGCCCGCAGAACGAGCAGTACTTC.

This clonotype was counted a few times. V is TRBV6-2 or TRBV6-3 and J is TRBJ2-7; no clear D gene. The CDR3 covers 11 residues. The germline V gene has CDR1 MNHEY and CDR2 SVGEGT. The V gene lost 2 bases and the J gene lost 5 bases, with 4 bases spanning the gap. The CDR3 bases are TGTGCCAGCAGTTACCCTAACGAGCAGTACTTC. Protein sequence: CASSYPNEQYF.

This clonotype has just a few counts. The J gene is TRBJ2-7, the V gene TRBV18, with 8 bases matching TRBD1. Germline V gene lookup returns CDR1 KGHSH and CDR2 LQKENI. The CDR3 spans 13 residues. Trimming removed 1 base from V and 6 bases from J; junction bases left unmatched: 2. CDR3 sequence reads: CASSPRQGFEQYF. Written as DNA, the CDR3 is TGTGCCAGCTCACCACGACAGGGGTTCGAGCAGTACTTC.

This clonotype was detected many times. The V gene is TRBV9, the J gene TRBJ2-2; perhaps TRBD1 as D (5 bases). This CDR3 comprises 15 residues. V was cut by 1 base and J by 0 bases, with 7 bases left in between. Per the germline V gene, CDR1 is SGDLS and CDR2 is YYNGEE. For the CDR3, the DNA is TGTGCCAGCAGCGTATCGACAGCGAACACCGGGGAGCTGTTTTTT. The encoded protein is CASSVSTANTGELFF.

This clonotype was found a few times. V is TRBV10-3 and J is TRBJ2-1; TRBD1 matches 8 bases. Looked up from germline, CDR1 is ENHRY and CDR2 is SYGVKD. V dropped 5 bases and J dropped 2; count of bases not matched to a gene: 11. The CDR3 is 17 residues long. The CDR3 spells CAISYTYRGRTYNEQFF. DNA of the CDR3: TGTGCCATCAGTTATACTTACAGGGGGAGGACCTACAATGAGCAGTTCTTC.

The V and J genes are TRBV12-3 or TRBV12-4 and TRBJ1-2; D is unclear. The V end was cut by 2 bases, the J end by 4 bases, with 11 bases between. The CDR3 has 14 residues. The CDR3 DNA reads TGTGCCAGCAGTTTAAGGGAATCGGGCTATGGCTACACCTTC. Its translation: CASSLRESGYGYTF.

This clonotype was seen only a few times. V gene TRBV20-1 combines with J gene TRBJ2-1, with 14 bases fitting TRBD2. Germline V gene sequence: CDR1 DFQATT, CDR2 SNEGSKA (reference sequence). V lost 6 bases and J lost 8; bases outside the gene matches: 12. This CDR3 is 16 amino acids long. In DNA, the CDR3 is TGCAGTGCGAGAAGACTAGCGGGAGGGCCGAGGGATGAGCAGTTCTTC. Translating it yields CSARRLAGGPRDEQFF.

The chain joins TRBV10-3 to TRBJ2-7; either TRBD1 or TRBD2 may supply D (6 bases each). From germline, CDR1 is ENHRY and CDR2 SYGVKD. Trimming removed 0 bases from V and 6 bases from J, with 9 bases in between. There are 13 residues in the CDR3. CDR3 nucleotides: TGTGCCATCAGTGAGTCTTGGGGGGCCGAGCAGTACTTC. Residues: CAISESWGAEQYF.

The CDR3 sequence: CASSLEGEAYNEQFF. The CDR3 nucleotides are TGCGCCAGCAGCTTGGAGGGAGAGGCCTACAATGAGCAGTTCTTC. J is TRBJ2-1 and V is TRBV5-1; the D gene is possibly TRBD2 (5 bases). This CDR3 is 15 amino acids long. The V end lost 0 bases, the J end lost 2 bases, and 9 bases lay between the germline ends. Germline CDR1 is SGHRS and CDR2 is YFSETQ.

V and J are TRBV7-2 and TRBJ1-2; D is perhaps TRBD1 (6 bases). V lost 2 bases, J lost 6 bases, and 10 bases lay in between. Per the germline V gene, CDR1 is SGHTA and CDR2 is FQGNSA. There are 13 residues in the CDR3. CDR3 region: CASSLRGFDGYTF. CDR3 DNA: TGTGCCAGCAGCTTAAGGGGGTTTGATGGCTACACCTTC.

This clonotype was seen more than once but under ten times. The V and J genes are TRBV7-6 and TRBJ2-3; no clear D gene. Germline V gene data show CDR1 as SGHVS and CDR2 as FNYEAQ. The CDR3 sequence is 13 residues long. The V and J ends lost 5 bases and 4 bases respectively, with 10 bases between them. CDR3 amino acids: CASSAYRSDTQYF. As DNA, the CDR3 is TGTGCCAGCAGCGCTTATAGATCAGATACGCAGTATTTT.

The V and J genes are TRBV9 and TRBJ1-3; D possibly corresponds to TRBD1 (5 bases). Between the trimmed V and J ends, which lost 0 bases and 0 bases, there was a span of 7 bases. This CDR3 is 15 amino acids long. Germline V lookup: CDR1 SGDLS, CDR2 YYNGEE. The CDR3 nucleotides are TGTGCCAGCAGCGTAGGGGGCAGCTCTGGAAACACCATATATTTT. This translates into CASSVGGSSGNTIYF. The variable domain in full, with the rest retrieved from reference TRBV9 and TRBJ1-3, is DSGVTQTPKHLITATGQRVTLRCSPRSGDLSVYWYQQSLDQGLQFLIQYYNGEERAKGNILERFSAQQFPDLHSELNLSSLELGDSALYFCASSVGGSSGNTIYFGEGSWLTVV.

This clonotype was counted between two and nine times. The V gene is TRBV19, the J gene TRBJ2-7; D may be TRBD1 (6 bases). Germline V gives CDR1 LNHDA, CDR2 SQIVND (reference sequence). The CDR3 has 13 residues. Between the trimmed V and J ends, which lost 6 bases and 3 bases, there was a span of 12 bases. CDR3 region: CASSQGMNYEQYF. CDR3 DNA: TGTGCCAGTAGCCAGGGGATGAACTACGAGCAGTACTTC.

The chain has TRBV4-2 and TRBJ1-1; no definite D call. The CDR3 length is 17 residues. V shed 1 base and J shed 3 bases, with 18 bases lying between them. Germline loops: CDR1 LGHNA, CDR2 YNFKEQ. The CDR3 DNA reads as TGTGCCAGCAGCCAAGGTGGCCGATCCAAGTGGGACACTGAAGCTTTCTTT. Its translation: CASSQGGRSKWDTEAFF.